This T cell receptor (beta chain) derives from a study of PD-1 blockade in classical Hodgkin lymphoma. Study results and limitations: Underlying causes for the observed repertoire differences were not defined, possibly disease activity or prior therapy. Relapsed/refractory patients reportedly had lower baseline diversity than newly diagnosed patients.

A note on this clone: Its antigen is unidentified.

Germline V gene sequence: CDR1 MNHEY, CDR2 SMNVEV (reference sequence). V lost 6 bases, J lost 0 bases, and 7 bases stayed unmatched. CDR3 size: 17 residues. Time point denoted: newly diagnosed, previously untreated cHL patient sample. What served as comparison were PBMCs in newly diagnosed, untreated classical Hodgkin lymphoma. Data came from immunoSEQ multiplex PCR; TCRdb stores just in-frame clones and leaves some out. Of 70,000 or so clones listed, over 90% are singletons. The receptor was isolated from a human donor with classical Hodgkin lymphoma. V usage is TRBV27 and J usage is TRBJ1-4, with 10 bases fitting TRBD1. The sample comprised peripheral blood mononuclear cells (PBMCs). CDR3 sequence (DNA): TGTGCCAGCAGCCCGGGACAGGGGCGTCCAACTAATGAAAAACTGTTTTTT. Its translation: CASSPGQGRPTNEKLFF.